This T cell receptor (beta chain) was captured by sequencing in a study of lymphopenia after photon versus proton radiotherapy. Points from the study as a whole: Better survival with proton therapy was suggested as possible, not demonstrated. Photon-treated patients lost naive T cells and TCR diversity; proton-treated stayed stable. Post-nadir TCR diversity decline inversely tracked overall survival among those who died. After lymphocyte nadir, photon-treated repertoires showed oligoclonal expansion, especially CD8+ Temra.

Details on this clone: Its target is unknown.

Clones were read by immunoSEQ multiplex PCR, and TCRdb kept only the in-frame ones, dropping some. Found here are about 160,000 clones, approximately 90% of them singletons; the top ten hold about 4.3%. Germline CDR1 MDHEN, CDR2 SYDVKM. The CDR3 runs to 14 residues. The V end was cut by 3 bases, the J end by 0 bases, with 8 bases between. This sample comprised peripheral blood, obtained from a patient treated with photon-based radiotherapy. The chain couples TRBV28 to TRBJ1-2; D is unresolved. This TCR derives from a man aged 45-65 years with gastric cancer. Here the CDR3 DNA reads TGTGCCAGCAGTTTCGGAGCCTCTAACTATGGCTACACCTTC. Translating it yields CASSFGASNYGYTF.